Listed below are T cell receptor beta chains from one sample, sequenced in a study of persistence of HIV-infected CD4 T cells. These TCRs are of unknown antigen specificity. The assay was immunoSEQ multiplex PCR, and TCRdb's table has in-frame clones only and misses some. The repertoire consists of roughly 43,000 clones, with roughly 90% occurring once and the leading ten covering under 1.2%. Sequences were derived from CD4+ T cells sorted from PBMCs after roughly 18-hour stimulation, sampled from a patient who received antiretroviral therapy. These receptors came from an adult man with HIV who was CMV-seropositive. Both conserved end residues are part of each CDR3. A D gene is named only where the DNA matches it firmly. Clone size is stated in some rows and not others, as once, few, many or a class when expanded.

TRBJ1-2 | NA | TRBV7-6 | NA | CASSLSGAGILPRYGYTF | TGTGCCAGCAGCTTAAGCGGCGCAGGGATCCTCCCGCGGTATGGCTACACCTTC
TRBJ1-6 | NA | TRBV6-5 | NA | CAGGAAGNSPLHF | TGTGCCGGAGGGGCTGCGGGGAATTCACCCCTCCACTTT
TRBJ1-1 | NA | TRBV2 | NA | CASTFMAGEKNTEAFF | TGTGCCAGCACGTTTATGGCGGGGGAAAAGAACACTGAAGCTTTCTTT
TRBJ2-1 | NA | TRBV29-1 | TRBD1 | CSVQTGTYNEQFF | TGCAGCGTCCAGACAGGGACCTACAATGAGCAGTTCTTC
TRBJ1-1 | NA | TRBV2 | NA | CASSEAIMGGRAEAFF | TGTGCCAGCAGTGAAGCGATTATGGGGGGGAGGGCTGAAGCTTTCTTT
TRBJ2-5 | NA | TRBV6-1 | NA | CASSESSGGPPQYF | TGTGCCAGCAGTGAAAGTTCAGGCGGCCCGCCCCAGTACTTC
TRBJ1-5 | NA | TRBV7-2 | NA | CASSYAGTGNQPQHF | TGTGCCAGCAGCTACGCCGGGACGGGGAATCAGCCCCAGCATTTT
TRBJ2-2 | NA | TRBV24-1 | NA | CATSEGGTRTGELFF | TGTGCCACCAGTGAAGGGGGGACGAGGACCGGGGAGCTGTTTTTT
TRBJ2-3 | NA | TRBV7-6 | NA | CASSAGPSSSTDTQYF | TGTGCCAGCAGCGCGGGGCCTTCGTCTAGCACAGATACGCAGTATTTT
TRBJ2-2 | once | TRBV10-3 | TRBD2 | CAISDRLAGGSGELFF | TGTGCCATCAGTGACCGACTAGCGGGGGGGTCTGGGGAGCTGTTTTTT
TRBJ1-1 | NA | TRBV5-1 | NA | CASSVYYNMNTEAFF | TGCGCCAGCAGCGTCTATTATAACATGAACACTGAAGCTTTCTTT
TRBJ1-6 | few | TRBV6-6 | NA | CASSGHREVDSPLHF | TGTGCCAGCAGTGGCCACAGGGAGGTTGATTCACCCCTCCACTTT
TRBJ1-5 | NA | TRBV6-1 | NA | CASSEALHTGAQPQHF | TGTGCCAGCAGTGAAGCGCTTCACACAGGCGCGCAGCCCCAGCATTTT
TRBJ2-7 | NA | TRBV9 | NA | CASSPRTSDEQYF | TGTGCCAGCAGCCCCCGGACGAGCGACGAGCAGTACTTC
TRBJ2-3 | NA | TRBV3-1/TRBV3-2 | NA | CASSQEVVSSGAKDTQYF | TGTGCCAGCAGCCAAGAGGTCGTTAGCTCCGGGGCTAAAGATACGCAGTATTTT
TRBJ1-3 | few | TRBV14 | NA | CASGRAAGNTIYF | TGTGCCAGCGGCCGGGCAGCTGGAAACACCATATATTTT
TRBJ1-5 | NA | TRBV2 | TRBD1 | CASSMNRGGNQPQHF | TGTGCCAGCAGTATGAACAGGGGAGGGAATCAGCCCCAGCATTTT
TRBJ1-5 | NA | TRBV19 | TRBD1 | CASGLGTGGKNQPQHF | TGTGCCAGTGGCCTCGGGACAGGGGGGAAGAATCAGCCCCAGCATTTT
TRBJ2-1 | once | TRBV9 | NA | CASSVGGRGSSSEQFF | TGTGCCAGCAGCGTAGGCGGCAGGGGAAGTAGTAGTGAGCAGTTCTTC
TRBJ1-2 | NA | TRBV28 | NA | CASRPIDRTANYGYTF | TGTGCCAGCAGGCCTATCGACAGGACAGCTAACTATGGCTACACCTTC
TRBJ2-4 | NA | TRBV29-1 | NA | CSVPHQGVNIQYF | TGCAGCGTGCCCCATCAAGGCGTAAACATTCAGTACTTC
TRBJ2-3 | NA | TRBV7-2 | NA | CASSQGPYQKDTQYF | TGTGCCAGCAGCCAAGGACCCTACCAAAAAGATACGCAGTATTTT
TRBJ1-5 | NA | TRBV6-5 | NA | CASSMQGNQPQHF | TGTGCCAGCAGTATGCAGGGCAATCAGCCCCAGCATTTT
TRBJ1-6 | NA | TRBV5-7 | NA | CASSPRGVSSSPLHF | TGTGCCAGCAGCCCCCGGGGGGTATCTAGTTCACCCCTCCACTTT
TRBJ2-2 | NA | TRBV27 | TRBD1 | CASSYTGAHSNTGELFF | TGTGCCAGCAGTTATACAGGGGCCCACTCGAACACCGGGGAGCTGTTTTTT
TRBJ1-5 | NA | TRBV3-1/TRBV3-2 | NA | CASSGTSNQPQHF | TGTGCCAGCAGTGGTACCAGCAATCAGCCCCAGCATTTT
TRBJ2-7 | NA | TRBV30 | TRBD1 | CAWTRDRGINEQYF | TGTGCCTGGACAAGGGACAGGGGGATTAACGAGCAGTACTTC
TRBJ2-7 | NA | TRBV14 | TRBD1 | CASRGTGYEQYF | TGTGCCAGCAGGGGGACAGGATACGAGCAGTACTTC
TRBJ1-6 | NA | TRBV18 | TRBD1 | CASSRDRYNSPLHF | TGTGCCAGCTCACGGGACAGGTATAATTCACCCCTCCACTTT
TRBJ2-5 | once | TRBV11-2 | NA | CASSLGAGQETQYF | TGTGCCAGCAGCTTAGGGGCAGGGCAAGAGACCCAGTACTTC
TRBJ1-2 | NA | TRBV7-9 | NA | CASSFSHPTTGYTF | TGTGCCAGCAGCTTTAGTCACCCCACTACGGGCTACACCTTC
TRBJ2-6 | NA | TRBV29-1 | TRBD1 | CSEPGTGEELAGANVLTF | TGCAGCGAACCGGGGACAGGGGAAGAGCTTGCTGGGGCCAACGTCCTGACTTTC
TRBJ1-1 | NA | TRBV7-3 | NA | CASSLQGNTEAFF | TGTGCCAGCAGCTTACAGGGTAACACTGAAGCTTTCTTT
TRBJ2-2 | NA | TRBV19 | NA | CASRLAAGFPNTGELFF | TGTGCCAGTAGGTTAGCTGCCGGGTTTCCAAACACCGGGGAGCTGTTTTTT
TRBJ2-2 | NA | TRBV7-8 | NA | CASSPPWRVTGELFF | TGTGCCAGCAGCCCCCCTTGGAGAGTGACCGGGGAGCTGTTTTTT
TRBJ1-1 | NA | TRBV6-5 | NA | CASTNPTAGRAFF | TGTGCCAGCACTAATCCCACCGCAGGGAGAGCTTTCTTT
TRBJ1-2 | once | TRBV27 | NA | CASPERTANYGYTF | TGTGCCTCCCCCGAGCGGACAGCTAACTATGGCTACACCTTC
TRBJ2-5 | NA | TRBV19 | TRBD1 | CASGNRGRETQYF | TGTGCCAGTGGCAACAGGGGGAGAGAGACCCAGTACTTC
TRBJ1-2 | NA | TRBV6-5 | NA | CASTSLGGPYGYTF | TGTGCCAGCACCTCACTCGGGGGACCCTATGGCTACACCTTC
TRBJ1-6 | NA | TRBV14 | NA | CASSQDWGVVPTLHF | TGTGCCAGCAGCCAAGATTGGGGTGTGGTGCCCACCCTCCACTTT
TRBJ1-2 | NA | TRBV3-1/TRBV3-2 | TRBD1 | CASSRLTGQVSF | TGTGCCAGCAGTCGACTTACAGGACAGGTTAGCTTC
TRBJ1-1 | NA | TRBV29-1 | TRBD1 | CSVKQGARAEAFF | TGCAGCGTAAAACAGGGGGCTAGGGCTGAAGCTTTCTTT
TRBJ1-2 | few | TRBV6-5 | TRBD1 | CASKGTGGGYTF | TGTGCCAGCAAAGGAACAGGGGGCGGCTACACCTTC
TRBJ2-3 | NA | TRBV29-1 | NA | CSASPRTGTQYF | TGCAGCGCTTCCCCTCGAACCGGTACGCAGTATTTT
TRBJ2-1 | NA | TRBV10-3 | NA | CAISDGTDDFNEQFF | TGTGCCATCAGTGATGGGACGGATGATTTCAATGAGCAGTTCTTC
TRBJ1-1 | once | TRBV6-2/TRBV6-3 | TRBD1 | CASSYSSRGLVNTEAFF | TGTGCCAGCAGTTACTCGAGTAGGGGGCTGGTGAACACTGAAGCTTTCTTT
TRBJ2-7 | NA | TRBV10-2 | NA | CASRRPGTGIFYEQYF | TGCGCCAGCAGAAGGCCCGGGACCGGGATCTTCTACGAGCAGTACTTC
TRBJ2-1 | NA | TRBV6-5 | TRBD1 | CASSQAGQGRSEQFF | TGTGCCAGCTCCCAGGCGGGACAGGGGCGGAGTGAGCAGTTCTTC
TRBJ2-2 | NA | TRBV2 | TRBD1 | CASSLTGAAGELFF | TGTGCCAGCTCGCTGACAGGGGCCGCCGGGGAGCTGTTTTTT
TRBJ1-5 | NA | TRBV3-1/TRBV3-2 | TRBD1 | CASSPGTGGGQPQHF | TGTGCCAGCAGCCCGGGAACAGGGGGCGGACAGCCCCAGCATTTT
TRBJ1-2 | NA | TRBV6-5 | NA | CASSPNAGTYGYTF | TGTGCCAGCAGTCCCAATGCAGGGACCTATGGCTACACCTTC
TRBJ2-2 | NA | TRBV13 | NA | CASRFGVRANTGELFF | TGTGCCAGCAGATTCGGCGTACGGGCAAACACCGGGGAGCTGTTTTTT
TRBJ1-2 | NA | TRBV6-1 | TRBD1 | CASSELGGATYGYTF | TGTGCCAGCAGTGAATTAGGGGGCGCGACCTATGGCTACACCTTC
TRBJ2-3 | NA | TRBV7-9 | NA | CASSFGVGFTDTQYF | TGTGCCAGCAGCTTTGGCGTGGGGTTCACAGATACGCAGTATTTT
TRBJ1-2 | NA | TRBV7-9 | NA | CASSQDSYYGYTF | TGTGCCAGCAGCCAGGACAGTTACTATGGCTACACCTTC
TRBJ2-3 | NA | TRBV6-5 | TRBD2 | CASRSGGSTDTQYF | TGTGCCAGCAGGAGCGGGGGGTCCACAGATACGCAGTATTTT
TRBJ1-2 | NA | TRBV6-6 | NA | CASGRDYGYTF | TGTGCCAGTGGCAGGGACTATGGCTACACCTTC
TRBJ2-3 | NA | TRBV27 | NA | CASSLRLRGKVTDTQYF | TGTGCCAGCAGTTTAAGGTTAAGGGGCAAGGTAACAGATACGCAGTATTTT
TRBJ1-1 | NA | TRBV5-5 | NA | CASSQWGGGTEAFF | TGTGCCAGCAGCCAATGGGGAGGAGGTACTGAAGCTTTCTTT
TRBJ2-6 | NA | TRBV27 | NA | CASSTTGTGANVLTF | TGTGCCAGCAGTACAACAGGGACTGGGGCCAACGTCCTGACTTTC